Below, one T cell receptor (beta chain) is given with its context. These data belong to a study of T cells after somatic rescue of genetic block. The CDR3 sequence is 13 residues long. Per the germline V gene, CDR1 is SGHDT and CDR2 is YYEEEE. V shed 5 bases, J shed 9 bases, and the junction held 8 bases outside the gene matches. Generated by immunoSEQ multiplex PCR, the TCRdb table keeps only in-frame clones and is missing some. The top ten clones hold 0.075% to 0.095% of a sample with approximately 58,000 clones, 90% to 96% of them seen once. This sequence originates from a child in the first two years of life. Sequencing was done on a sample of peripheral blood mononuclear cells (PBMCs). The chain employs TRBV5-6 and TRBJ2-1; 7 bases line up with TRBD2. This CDR3 is CASSPGGGTEQFF. The CDR3 nucleotides read TGTGCCAGCAGTCCGGGGGGAGGCACTGAGCAGTTCTTC.